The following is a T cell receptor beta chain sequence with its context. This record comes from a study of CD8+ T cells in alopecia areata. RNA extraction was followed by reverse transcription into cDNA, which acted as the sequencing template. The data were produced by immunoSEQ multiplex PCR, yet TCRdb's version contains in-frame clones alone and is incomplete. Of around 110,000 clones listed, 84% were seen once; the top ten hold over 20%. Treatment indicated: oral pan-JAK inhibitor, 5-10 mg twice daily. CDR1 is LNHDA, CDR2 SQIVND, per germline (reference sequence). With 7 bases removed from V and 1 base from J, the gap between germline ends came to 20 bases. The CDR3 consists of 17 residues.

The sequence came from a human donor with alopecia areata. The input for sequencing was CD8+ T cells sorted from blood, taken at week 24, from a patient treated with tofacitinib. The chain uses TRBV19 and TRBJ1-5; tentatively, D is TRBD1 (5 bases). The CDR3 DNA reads TGTGCCAGTAATGAGGGGCCTGCCTTGGCGAGCAATCAGCCCCAGCATTTT. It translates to CASNEGPALASNQPQHF.